One and the same sample provided the 10 T cell receptor beta chains below, sequenced in a study of T-cell reconstitution after alpha-beta-depleted transplantation in children. For TCRbeta, the library was prepared with unique molecular identifiers. TCRdb ran MiXCR on the PCR reads and lists one entry per CDR3 protein. Of about 170,000 distinct CDR3 sequences in the sample, roughly 11% were seen once. The specimen comprised PBMCs, sampled before TCRalphabeta/CD19-depleted stem cell transplant. The receptors come from a boy aged 2 to 10 with acute myeloid leukemia, due to receive a stem cell transplant.

This clonotype was detected many times. This rearrangement joins TRBV6-1 to TRBJ1-1, with D maybe TRBD1 (5 bases). This CDR3 spans 11 amino acids. V was shortened by 2 bases and J by 7 bases, with 5 bases between the two germline ends. Germline V gene sequence: CDR1 MNHNS, CDR2 SASEGT. Here the CDR3 reads CASSETGEAFF. DNA of the CDR3: TGTGCCAGCAGTGAAACAGGTGAAGCTTTCTTT.

With regard to this clonotype: A single base separates this from a much larger clone, so it may be a read error. This chain links TRBV19 with TRBJ1-2; no reliable D call. The CDR3 is made up of 15 amino acids. Per the germline V gene, CDR1 is LNHDA and CDR2 is SQIVND (reference sequence). CDR3 region: CASSPASGHYYGDTF. The CDR3 DNA reads as TGTGCCAGTAGTCCAGCCTCGGGCCACTACTATGGCGACACCTTC. Combining the CDR3 with reference TRBV19 and TRBJ1-2 gives the whole variable domain DGGITQSPKYLFRKEGQNVTLSCEQNLNHDAMYWYRQDPGQGLRLIYYSQIVNDFQKGDIAEGYSVSREKKESFPLTVTSAQKNPTAFYLCASSPASGHYYGDTFGSGTRLTVV.

This clonotype was detected many times. The chain is built from TRBV11-2 and TRBJ2-2; D might be TRBD1 (6 bases). The V and J ends lost 2 bases and 5 bases respectively, with 12 bases between them. The CDR3 loop spans 15 amino acids. CDR1 is SGHAT and CDR2 is FQNNGV in the germline V gene. CDR3 sequence: CASSLWRGGTGELFF. CDR3 nucleotides: TGTGCCAGCAGCTTATGGCGAGGGGGTACCGGGGAGCTGTTTTTT.

J is TRBJ1-1 and V is TRBV29-1; the D is unclear. With 7 bases removed from V and 5 bases from J, the gap between germline ends came to 11 bases. Germline V CDR1 and CDR2: SQVTM, ANQGSEA. The CDR3 spans 11 residues. The CDR3 DNA reads TGCAGCGCCCAGGATGAGACTGAAGCTTTCTTT. This translates into CSAQDETEAFF.

This clonotype was picked up many times. The chain's CDR3 is CASSPAKRPTDTQYF. In nucleotides, the CDR3 is TGTGCCAGCAGCCCAGCGAAAAGGCCGACAGATACGCAGTATTTT. J is TRBJ2-3 and V is TRBV3-1; no firm D call. CDR1 is LGHDT, CDR2 YNNKEL, per germline (reference sequence). The CDR3 loop spans 15 amino acids. V lost 4 bases to trimming and J lost 3 bases, with 14 bases between them.

This clonotype was observed many times. The genes are TRBV6-5 and TRBJ1-4, with a possible D match to TRBD1 (5 bases). Per germline, CDR1 MNHEY and CDR2 SVGAGI. V lost 0 bases to trimming and J lost 1 base, with 12 bases between them. The CDR3 spans 17 residues. The CDR3 nucleotides are TGTGCCAGCAGTTACTCGAGGCCCGGGGGAACTAATGAAAAACTGTTTTTT. Translation: CASSYSRPGGTNEKLFF.

This clonotype was picked up many times. This sequence joins TRBV9 and TRBJ2-1, with D possibly matching TRBD1 (7 bases). The CDR3 covers 15 residues. Germline values: CDR1 SGDLS, CDR2 YYNGEE. V was pared by 4 bases and J by 0 bases, with 11 bases between. The CDR3 bases are TGTGCCAGCAGCTCCCAGGGGGGCTCCTACAATGAGCAGTTCTTC. Its translation: CASSSQGGSYNEQFF. Drawing the rest from reference TRBV9 and TRBJ2-1, the complete variable domain is DSGVTQTPKHLITATGQRVTLRCSPRSGDLSVYWYQQSLDQGLQFLIQYYNGEERAKGNILERFSAQQFPDLHSELNLSSLELGDSALYFCASSSQGGSYNEQFFGPGTRLTVL.

At least ten counts were recorded for this clonotype. The chain has TRBV7-3 and TRBJ2-2; tentative D call: TRBD2 (6 bases). V dropped 1 base and J dropped 10 bases, with 13 bases sitting between them. Germline V lookup: CDR1 SGHTA, CDR2 FQGTGA. The CDR3 runs 14 residues. The DNA for the CDR3 is TGTGCCAGCAGCTTAAGCCGGGGGTCTGAGGAGCTGTTTTTT. It yields the protein CASSLSRGSEELFF.

This clonotype was seen repeatedly, ten times or more. The CDR3 is CASSLYRSSYNEQFF. CDR3 in DNA: TGTGCCAGCAGCTTATACCGAAGCTCCTACAATGAGCAGTTCTTC. This chain connects TRBV7-2 to TRBJ2-1; D not certain. The CDR3 sequence is 15 residues long. The V end was cut by 2 bases, the J end by 0 bases, with 8 bases between. The V gene's germline CDR1 is SGHTA and CDR2 FQGNSA.

Many counts were recorded for this clonotype. At one of its ends the junction is not consistent with the germline gene, which may arise from a read error. V gene TRBV12-3 or TRBV12-4 combines with J gene TRBJ2-5; TRBD1 matches at 8 bases. This CDR3 has 15 amino acids. The CDR3 DNA follows: TGTGCCAGCAGCTTAGGACAGGGCTTGCAAGAGACCCAGTACTTC. The encoded protein is CASSLGQGLQETQYF.